These 3 T cell receptor beta chains originate from one sample sequenced in a study of T cells in localized non-small cell lung cancer. Generated by immunoSEQ multiplex PCR, the TCRdb table keeps only in-frame clones and is missing some. The repertoire holds roughly 25,000 clones, with approximately 87% as singletons. Sequenced material: PBMCs, taken before any cancer treatment. The source is a man between 40 and 70 years old with stage II lung adenocarcinoma.

This chain links TRBV7-2 with TRBJ1-5; 7 bases match TRBD1. The CDR3 has 14 amino acids. The junction had 11 bases not matched to a gene; V was cut back by 6 bases and J by 9 bases. Per germline, CDR1 SGHTA and CDR2 FQGNSA. The CDR3 here is CASRPTGTLGPQHF. For the CDR3, the DNA is TGTGCCAGCAGACCGACAGGGACCTTGGGGCCCCAGCATTTT.

This chain connects TRBV7-7 to TRBJ2-1; 11 positions match TRBD2. J was trimmed by 6 bases and V by 5 bases; bases with no gene match: 6. The CDR3 loop spans 15 amino acids. Germline-derived CDR1 and CDR2 are SSHAT and FNYEAQ (reference sequence). The CDR3 loop is CASSPSSGGSNEQFF. For the CDR3, the DNA is TGTGCCAGCAGCCCCTCTAGCGGGGGGTCCAATGAGCAGTTCTTC.

CDR3 bases: TGTGCCAGCAGTTCGTCAGACCAGCCCCAGCATTTT. As protein: CASSSSDQPQHF. The chain joins TRBV25-1 to TRBJ1-5; D ambiguous. This CDR3 comprises 12 residues. The ends were cut back, 5 bases at V and 7 bases at J, with 9 bases in the middle. Per germline, CDR1 MGHDK and CDR2 SYGVNS.